This T cell receptor (beta chain) was profiled in a study of OX40 agonist ivuxolimab in advanced cancers. Study summary: Mean age about 60 years, range 23 to 79; around 80% male.

CDR3 length: 17 residues. The germline gives CDR1 LNHDA, CDR2 SQIVND (reference sequence). Deletions cut 7 bases from V and 1 base from J, with 22 bases between. Profiled with immunoSEQ multiplex PCR; TCRdb holds only in-frame clones, not every one. This table holds under 50,000 clones, approximately 90% found once. This chain links TRBV19 with TRBJ1-2, with D possibly TRBD1 on 6 matching bases. This TCR was sampled from an adult with an advanced solid tumor such as melanoma, head and neck, liver or kidney cancer. The source material was CD4+ or CD8+ T cells sorted from blood, sampled in a trial of the OX40 agonist ivuxolimab. The CDR3 here is CASTTVGWGAFNYGYTF. The CDR3 DNA sequence: TGTGCCAGTACCACGGTCGGATGGGGGGCTTTTAACTATGGCTACACCTTC.